A single sample is the source of the 31 T cell receptor beta chains below, sequenced in a study of cytomegalovirus exposure and HLA in healthy donors. The primer mix had 60 Vbeta and 13 Jbeta primers. Using immunoSEQ multiplex PCR, the repertoire was profiled, and TCRdb retains in-frame clones only, with some absent. The table records about 170,000 clones, approximately 77% of them present only once. The sequencing input was PBMCs. The receptors were gathered from a male donor in good health and CMV-seronegative.

The V call is TRBV6-4, the J call TRBJ2-7; TRBD1 agrees at 8 bases. CDR1 MRHNA and CDR2 SNTAGT come from the germline V gene. This CDR3 is built from 12 residues. With V trimmed by 8 bases and J by 6 bases, 6 bases remained unmatched. The CDR3 sequence: CASADRGSEQYF. The CDR3 coding sequence is TGTGCCAGCGCCGACAGGGGTTCCGAGCAGTACTTC.

This sequence joins TRBV23-1 and TRBJ1-6; D is possibly TRBD1 (5 bases). TRBV23-1 belongs to the ORF category, with a function that is uncertain. The length of the CDR3 is 16 residues. V dropped 5 bases and J dropped 11 bases, with 22 bases sitting between them. CDR3 in DNA: TGCGCCAGCAGTGGAAGCAAAGGACAACGCCGGGCACCCCTCCACTTT. It translates to CASSGSKGQRRAPLHF.

The chain combines TRBV5-1 with TRBJ2-3, with 9 bases identical to TRBD2. The germline CDR1 and CDR2 sequences are SGHRS and YFSETQ. The trim removed 4 bases at V and 5 bases at J, leaving 11 bases unmatched. The CDR3 extends over 16 amino acids. The CDR3 DNA is TGCGCCAGCAGCGGGACTGGCGGGGGGGCTGGAGATACGCAGTATTTT. This translates into CASSGTGGGAGDTQYF.

Here the CDR3 DNA reads TGCGCCAGCAGGCTTGACAGCAGCTCCTACGAGCAGTACTTC. Protein: CASRLDSSSYEQYF. The chain uses TRBV5-1 and TRBJ2-7; possible D gene TRBD1, 5 bases. V lost 5 bases, J lost 0 bases, and 12 bases lay in between. This CDR3 is built from 14 residues. Germline V gives CDR1 SGHRS, CDR2 YFSETQ.

This chain links TRBV13 with TRBJ2-7; no definite D call. The V end lost 3 bases, the J end lost 6 bases, and 6 bases lay between the germline ends. The germline V gene has CDR1 PRHDT and CDR2 FYEKMQ (reference sequence). This CDR3 comprises 11 residues. CDR3 loop: CASSLWSEQYF. In nucleotides, the CDR3 is TGTGCCAGCAGCTTGTGGAGCGAGCAGTACTTC. The entire variable domain, with the rest obtained from reference TRBV13 and TRBJ2-7, is as follows: AAGVIQSPRHLIKEKRETATLKCYPIPRHDTVYWYQQGPGQDPQFLISFYEKMQSDKGSIPDRFSAQQFSDYHSELNMSSLELGDSALYFCASSLWSEQYFGPGTRLTVT.

The V and J genes are TRBV6-5 and TRBJ2-1; D perhaps matches TRBD2 (6 bases). This CDR3 is 15 amino acids long. The germline V and J ends were trimmed by 8 bases and 2 bases, with 16 bases remaining between them. Germline V gene data show CDR1 as MNHEY and CDR2 as SVGAGI. CDR3 nucleotide sequence: TGTGCCAGCCGCGGCCCGGGAGTAGCCTACAATGAGCAGTTCTTC. This codes for CASRGPGVAYNEQFF.

This clone was counted a few times. The chain combines TRBV27 with TRBJ1-5, with 11 bases aligning to TRBD1. This CDR3 is built from 15 residues. Germline trimming cut 6 bases from V and 5 bases from J; bases unmatched to any gene: 6. Germline CDR1 and CDR2: MNHEY and SMNVEV (reference sequence). The CDR3 sequence is CASRTGQGAHQPQHF. As DNA, the CDR3 is TGTGCCAGCAGGACTGGACAGGGGGCACATCAGCCCCAGCATTTT.

The J gene is TRBJ1-5, the V gene TRBV5-5; 7 bases map to TRBD1. The CDR3 extends over 15 amino acids. The V gene end was trimmed by 4 bases and the J gene end by 0 bases; junction bases not matched to a gene: 4. Germline-derived CDR1 and CDR2 are SGHKS and YYEKEE (reference sequence). In DNA form, the CDR3 reads TGTGCCAGCAGCCCGACAGGGCCTAGCAATCAGCCCCAGCATTTT. Its translation: CASSPTGPSNQPQHF.

This rearrangement joins TRBV30 to TRBJ1-1, with TRBD1 identical over 10 bases. The CDR3 loop spans 13 amino acids. Unmatched junction bases numbered 4, after V lost 5 bases and J lost 4 bases. Germline CDR1 is GTSNPN and CDR2 is SVGIG (reference sequence). CDR3 residues: CAWDRGLGTEAFF. The CDR3 DNA reads as TGTGCCTGGGACAGGGGGCTGGGCACTGAAGCTTTCTTT.

This rearrangement joins TRBV5-1 to TRBJ1-2; 10 nucleotides line up with TRBD1. There are 16 residues in the CDR3. The germline CDR1 and CDR2 sequences are SGHRS and YFSETQ. Trimming at V came to 1 base and at J to 0 bases, leaving 3 bases not matched to a gene. Here the CDR3 reads CASSLRTGGSNYGYTF. For the CDR3, the DNA is TGCGCCAGCAGCTTGCGGACAGGGGGATCTAACTATGGCTACACCTTC.

The J gene is TRBJ1-4, the V gene TRBV5-1; 8 bases agree with TRBD1. V lost 3 bases and J lost 7; bases outside the gene matches: 8. The CDR3 length is 15 residues. Germline lookup yields CDR1 SGHRS and CDR2 YFSETQ. CDR3 bases: TGCGCCAGCAGCTCAGGACAGGGCGGGGGTGAAAAACTGTTTTTT. Translated: CASSSGQGGGEKLFF.

In this sample, this clone turned up once. The chain couples TRBV28 to TRBJ1-2, with 7 nucleotides matching TRBD1. After removal of 6 bases from V and 2 bases from J, the junction contained 15 bases not matched to a gene. CDR1 and CDR2 from the germline V gene are MDHEN and SYDVKM. There are 17 residues in the CDR3. As DNA, the CDR3 is TGTGCCAGCAGCCGGCCGGGGACAGCATATAGCAACTATGGCTACACCTTC. Translated: CASSRPGTAYSNYGYTF.

The chain uses TRBV4-3 and TRBJ1-2; D is ambiguous. The germline gives CDR1 LGHNA, CDR2 YSLEER. CDR3 length equals 15 residues. The V gene lost 1 base and the J gene lost 9 bases, with 18 bases spanning the gap. CDR3 in amino acids: CASSQAPGSLMSYTF. The CDR3 DNA follows: TGCGCCAGCAGCCAAGCCCCGGGGTCGCTGATGAGCTACACCTTC.

This sequence joins TRBV5-6 and TRBJ1-1, with D uncertain. Per germline, CDR1 SGHDT and CDR2 YYEEEE. This CDR3 has 15 amino acids. V lost 2 bases and J lost 2, with 13 bases in between. The CDR3 DNA reads TGTGCCAGCAGCTTCCAGATTACCGCTAACACTGAAGCTTTCTTT. This codes for CASSFQITANTEAFF.

This clone was detected a few times. A read error may produce the germline difference seen at one junction end. The chain combines TRBV7-9 with TRBJ2-7; 9 bases match TRBD1. The germline V gene encodes CDR1 SEHNR and CDR2 FQNEAQ (reference sequence). The CDR3 consists of 16 residues. The DNA for the CDR3 is TGTTCCAGCAGCTTAATCCCGGGACAGGGATCAGACGAGCAGTACTTC. Translation: CSSSLIPGQGSDEQYF. The full variable domain, completed using reference TRBV7-9 and TRBJ2-7, is DTGVSQNPRHKITKRGQNVTFRCDPISEHNRLYWYRQTLGQGPEFLTYFQNEAQLEKSRLLSDRFSAERPKGSFSTLEIQRTEQGDSAMYLCSSSLIPGQGSDEQYFGPGTRLTVT.

The genes are TRBV2 and TRBJ1-1; D is perhaps TRBD1 (5 bases). Per the germline V gene, CDR1 is SNHLY and CDR2 is FYNNEI. Trimming cost V 0 bases and J 5 bases, with 10 bases left between them. CDR3 length: 14 amino acids. The CDR3 DNA follows: TGTGCCAGCAGTGAAGCCGGGGGGGGGACTGAAGCTTTCTTT. Encoded protein: CASSEAGGGTEAFF.

This clone showed up just a few times. The CDR3 sequence: CASSAGQEGQPQHF. CDR3 nucleotide sequence: TGCGCCAGCAGTGCGGGACAGGAAGGTCAGCCCCAGCATTTT. The chain links TRBV10-1 to TRBJ1-5; 8 bases line up with TRBD1. Germline V gene lookup returns CDR1 WNHNN and CDR2 SYGVQD (reference sequence). The CDR3 runs 14 residues. The V segment lost 4 bases and the J segment 6 bases; nucleotides outside the gene matches: 5.

This chain joins TRBV4-1 and TRBJ2-7; D remains ambiguous. Germline CDR1 and CDR2: MGHRA and YSYEKL. V was shortened by 1 base and J by 5 bases, with 15 bases between the two germline ends. CDR3 length equals 15 residues. The CDR3 coding sequence is TGCGCCAGCAGCCAAGTTGGTCGGCAGGCCCACGAGCAGTACTTC. Its translation: CASSQVGRQAHEQYF.

This chain connects TRBV5-8 to TRBJ2-7; weak D call: TRBD1 (5 bases). The CDR3 runs to 14 residues. Germline CDR1 reads SGHTS; CDR2 reads YDEGEE. V shed 3 bases and J shed 3 bases, with 13 bases lying between them. The CDR3 bases are TGTGCCAGCAGCTGGGGCGAACGGGTCTACGAGCAGTACTTC. It codes for CASSWGERVYEQYF.

CDR3 sequence (DNA): TGTGCCAGCAGGGGGGGGTCGGGGTCAAGCAATCAGCCCCAGCATTTT. It yields the protein CASRGGSGSSNQPQHF. J is TRBJ1-5 and V is TRBV5-8, with a tentative D call TRBD1 (5 bases). Per the germline V gene, CDR1 is SGHTS and CDR2 is YDEGEE. V gave up 5 bases and J gave up 1 base, with 16 bases separating them. The CDR3 is 16 amino acids.

The chain uses TRBV7-7 and TRBJ2-3; 8 bases align to TRBD1. Germline assignment: CDR1 SSHAT and CDR2 FNYEAQ (reference sequence). The length of the CDR3 is 16 residues. V gave up 0 bases and J gave up 6 bases; unmatched junction bases: 8. Written as DNA, the CDR3 is TGTGCCAGCAGCTTAGCCGGTGGACAGGGCCCGGATACGCAGTATTTT. Amino acid sequence: CASSLAGGQGPDTQYF.

This sequence joins TRBV9 and TRBJ1-4; D not resolved. Trimming removed 3 bases from V and 3 bases from J, with 15 bases in between. The CDR3 runs 16 residues. The V gene's germline CDR1 is SGDLS and CDR2 YYNGEE. For the CDR3, the DNA is TGTGCCAGCAGCGCCGGACTGATGAACGCTAATGAAAAACTGTTTTTT. This translates into CASSAGLMNANEKLFF.

The V call is TRBV9, the J call TRBJ1-5; the match to TRBD1 covers 9 bases. V dropped 3 bases and J dropped 6; count of bases not matched to a gene: 4. CDR3 length: 14 residues. CDR1 is SGDLS and CDR2 is YYNGEE in the germline V gene. CDR3 DNA sequence: TGTGCCAGCAGCGAGGGGACAGGGTTTCAGCCCCAGCATTTT. Residues: CASSEGTGFQPQHF.

CDR3 in DNA: TGTGCCAGCAGCTCCCCAACCACTGACAGGAGGCACGAGCAGTACTTC. Residues: CASSSPTTDRRHEQYF. The chain combines TRBV7-2 with TRBJ2-7; D may be TRBD1 (6 bases). The V end lost 4 bases, the J end lost 5 bases, and 21 bases lay between the germline ends. The CDR3 totals 16 residues. Germline CDR1 reads SGHTA; CDR2 reads FQGNSA.

A few counts support this clone. The rearrangement uses TRBV5-4 and TRBJ2-5; 9 nucleotides match TRBD1. Germline CDR1 reads SGHNT; CDR2 reads YYREEE (reference sequence). The CDR3 consists of 15 residues. With 4 bases clipped from V and 4 bases from J, the junction kept 8 bases outside the gene matches. The CDR3 bases are TGTGCCAGCAGCCTGGGACAGGGTTCGGGAGAGACCCAGTACTTC. It encodes CASSLGQGSGETQYF. The full variable domain, completed using reference TRBV5-4 and TRBJ2-5, is ETGVTQSPTHLIKTRGQQVTLRCSSQSGHNTVSWYQQALGQGPQFIFQYYREEENGRGNFPPRFSGLQFPNYSSELNVNALELDDSALYLCASSLGQGSGETQYFGPGTRLLVL.

The chain carries TRBV5-1 and TRBJ2-1; 9 positions match TRBD2. Germline V gene lookup returns CDR1 SGHRS and CDR2 YFSETQ. The CDR3 has 15 residues. The V and J ends lost 5 bases and 10 bases, in that order; junction bases with no gene match: 13. In DNA, the CDR3 is TGCGCCAGCAGTTCCGGGACTAGCCTAGGATGGGAGCAGTTCTTC. It codes for CASSSGTSLGWEQFF.

The chain recombines TRBV2 with TRBJ1-1; 9 bases fit TRBD1. The CDR3 spans 14 residues. Looked up from germline, CDR1 is SNHLY and CDR2 is FYNNEI. With 7 bases clipped from V and 2 bases from J, the junction kept 5 bases outside the gene matches. CDR3 in DNA: TGTGCCAGCATTGGGGACAGGGCTAACACTGAAGCTTTCTTT. This sequence encodes CASIGDRANTEAFF.

V gene TRBV28 combines with J gene TRBJ2-4; D might be TRBD1 (8 bases). Germline V gives CDR1 MDHEN, CDR2 SYDVKM. The CDR3 covers 15 residues. V was trimmed by 6 bases and J by 6 bases, leaving 18 bases between them. CDR3: CASSTAGGGGNIQYF. The CDR3 nucleotides read TGTGCCAGCAGCACCGCAGGGGGCGGGGGAAACATTCAGTACTTC.

The V and J genes are TRBV1 and TRBJ2-7; the D segment call TRBD1 is taken from the table without a DNA check. TRBV1 is a pseudogene locus. The CDR3 has 15 residues. The CDR3 region has the DNA TGCACCAGCAGCCAAGAAGGAGGACAGAGGTACGAGCAGTACTTC. This encodes CTSSQEGGQRYEQYF.

The CDR3 spells CASSGQGHYEQYF. In nucleotides, the CDR3 is TGTGCCAGCTCGGGCCAGGGTCACTACGAGCAGTACTTC. The chain employs TRBV28 and TRBJ2-7, with D perhaps TRBD1 (5 bases). Trimming left V 8 bases short and J 3 bases short, with 14 bases between. Germline lookup yields CDR1 MDHEN and CDR2 SYDVKM. The CDR3 extends over 13 amino acids.

This chain uses TRBV5-1 with TRBJ2-7, with 8 bases that match TRBD2. From germline, CDR1 is SGHRS and CDR2 YFSETQ. V dropped 4 bases and J dropped 4; count of bases not matched to a gene: 4. CDR3 length: 13 residues. CDR3: CASSTGGGYEQYF. The CDR3 DNA sequence: TGCGCCAGCAGCACCGGGGGGGGTTACGAGCAGTACTTC. Looking up the rest from reference TRBV5-1 and TRBJ2-7 gives the full variable domain: KAGVTQTPRYLIKTRGQQVTLSCSPISGHRSVSWYQQTPGQGLQFLFEYFSETQRNKGNFPGRFSGRQFSNSRSEMNVSTLELGDSALYLCASSTGGGYEQYFGPGTRLTVT.